The entry below gives a single T cell receptor (beta chain) sequence along with its context. This receptor's antigen is unknown. One junction end does not reproduce the germline sequence, and a read error may be involved. Without any cell sorting, total RNA and DNA were extracted together from roughly 20-30 mg of bulk tissue using the AllPrep DNA/RNA mini kit. Between late 2015 and March 2016, about 5 patients in China with histopathologically diagnosed primary liver carcinoma had their tumors surgically resected. Patients had chronic HBV infection and were treatment-naive at sampling. Each tumor was sampled at five spatially separated regions: the tumor centre plus the superior, inferior, left-lateral and right-lateral poles. Histology showed that every tumor sample contained more than 85% viable tumor cells. Fresh tumor and adjacent tissue pieces were bisected, with one half stored in RNAlater at -80 degrees C and the other half sent for histology.

There are 17 amino acids in the CDR3, from cysteine to phenylalanine inclusive. Only the CDR3 portion is preserved as DNA: 51 bases, with reading frame beginning at the first base. The CDR1 and CDR2 encoded by the germline V gene (reference sequence) are MNHNY and SVGAGI. This specimen comes from a study of tumor-infiltrating lymphocytes in primary liver carcinoma (dated by TCRdb to 2016 to 2017). Regarding the research as a whole: Of the five patients (three men and two women, aged 30 to 69 years), four had hepatocellular carcinoma and one had combined HCC and intrahepatic cholangiocarcinoma. A total of 35 specimens from 5 patients underwent TCRbeta repertoire sequencing, comprising 25 or so tumor regions, 5 adjacent noncancerous liver tissues and 5 peripheral blood samples. High reproducibility was observed for the technical replicate repertoires, with mean shared-clone rates approximately 0.9 and correlation coefficients above 0.98. The study combined TCRbeta repertoire sequencing, expression microarrays and whole-exome sequencing across five regions of each liver tumor, with adjacent normal tissue and blood. Agilent mRNA microarray profiling was performed on the 25 tumor region samples to relate TCRbeta repertoire diversity to the local molecular phenotype. The five patients had tumors staged T1-T3 N0M0, with maximum diameters ranging from about 4 to 11 cm. Roughly 3.5 to 7.5 million productive TCRbeta reads were obtained per sample, and no significant difference in read depth was found between tissue types. Study-wide findings and limitations: Only roughly 7-24% of top clones appeared in all five regions of a tumor, which suggests that tumor-infiltrating T cells are spatially heterogeneous. The top 250 clones accounted for a significantly greater share of the repertoire in tumors than in blood (p = 0.039). Only the TCR beta chain was sequenced, which likely underestimates true repertoire diversity because unpaired alpha chains were not captured. Consistent with antigen-driven expansion, pairs of tumor regions showed higher repertoire overlap (mean around 36%) than either tumor-adjacent pairs (approximately 17%) or tumor-blood pairs (roughly 14%). The study included only five patients, and the authors note findings should be validated in a larger study. Bulk unsorted samples precluded comparing CD4+ and CD8+ T cell repertoires.

Starting from 500 to 600 ng total RNA, TCRbeta-specific cDNA was produced by reverse transcription with a constant-region primer and ProtoScript II reverse transcriptase. TCRbeta libraries were built with three nested multiplex PCR rounds, a slightly modified ARM-PCR procedure. The first two PCR rounds used multiplex TRBV1-TRBV30 forward primers with a Cbeta reverse primer, each for about 10 cycles. Sample barcodes and Illumina adapters were added in a final 25-cycle PCR with Deep VentR polymerase. Amplicons of 200-500 bp were gel-purified with a QIAquick gel extraction kit before sequencing. An Illumina HiSeq 2500 was used to sequence the TCRbeta amplicons, generating 250-bp paired-end reads. From the authors' description of their analysis: Reads were quality-trimmed with Trimmomatic v0.33, and paired reads were merged with FLASH v1.2.11 to recover full CDR3 sequences. MiGEC v1.2.1b assigned V, D and J germline segments to the rearranged TCRbeta sequences. Clonotype statistics and Shannon-Wiener diversity indices were computed with VDJtools v1.0.0. To cut down on sampling bias, every analysis after diversity analysis relied on just the 250 most abundant clonotypes from each sample. Through fastp at Q25 and MiXCR, TCRdb rebuilt clones from the public reads, retaining in-frame beta chains. Identical CDR3 proteins give one entry, which carries the most common genes and DNA. None of the V and J calls come from the authors' own analysis; TCRdb made them. Across this sample there are approximately 30,000 distinct CDR3 sequences, with about 71% seen only once. Of the sample, about 30% falls within the top ten clones.

The source of this sequence is a woman in her twenties or thirties with primary liver carcinoma and hepatitis B virus infection. Sequencing was performed on liver tumor tissue from sampling region 3. The cell subset or site label, as the study defines it: tumor region T3, left-lateral pole. The chain links TRBV6-6 with TRBJ2-3, with TRBD2 as a weak D call on 5 bases. This receptor carries the CDR3 CATSYQTGLRRTDTQYF. The sequenced DNA: TGTGCCACCAGTTACCAGACCGGACTTCGACGCACAGATACACAGTATTTT.